This T cell receptor beta chain was profiled in a study of blood T cell repertoires in COVID-19. Looking at the study overall: There were acute and convalescent COVID-19 samples, and they came from the United States, Italy and Spain. T cells, B-cell-depleted T cells, or PBMCs supplied cDNA or gDNA.

Repertoires were generated with immunoSEQ multiplex PCR, while TCRdb's copy carries only in-frame clones and drops some. The sample holds about 98,000 clones; about 85% are singletons and the top ten take about 11%. CDR3 length equals 13 residues. V gave up 1 base and J gave up 6 bases, with 9 bases separating them. The germline gives CDR1 SGHRS, CDR2 YFSETQ. The TCR comes from a woman older than 75 with acute or convalescent COVID-19. The genes are TRBV5-1 and TRBJ2-3, with D hard to call. The specimen was peripheral blood. The CDR3 loop is CASSLPYLDTQYF. CDR3 nucleotide sequence: TGCGCCAGCAGCTTGCCTTACTTGGATACGCAGTATTTT.